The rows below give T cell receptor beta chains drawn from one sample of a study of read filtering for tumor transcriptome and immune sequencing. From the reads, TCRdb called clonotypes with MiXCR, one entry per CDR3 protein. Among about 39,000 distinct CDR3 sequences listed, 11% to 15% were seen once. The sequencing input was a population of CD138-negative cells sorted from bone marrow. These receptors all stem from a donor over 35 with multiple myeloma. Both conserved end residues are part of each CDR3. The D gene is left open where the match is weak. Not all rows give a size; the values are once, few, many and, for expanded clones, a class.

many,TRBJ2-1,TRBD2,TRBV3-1,TGTGCCAGCAGCCCCCGGGGGGGGAGCTCCTACAATGAGCAGTTCTTC,CASSPRGGSSYNEQFF
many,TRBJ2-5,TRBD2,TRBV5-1,TGCGCCAGCAGCCCCGGACTAGCGAGGCAAGAGACCCAGTACTTC,CASSPGLARQETQYF
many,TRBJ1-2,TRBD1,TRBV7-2,TGTGCCAGCAGCTTGGGTCATACGGGACAGAACTATGGCTACACCTTC,CASSLGHTGQNYGYTF
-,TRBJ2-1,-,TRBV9,TGTGCCAGCAGCGACCCTTCAAGCTCCTACAATGAGCAGTTCTTC,CASSDPSSSYNEQFF
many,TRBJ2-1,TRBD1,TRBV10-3,TGTGCCATCAAGGGGGCCGGGACATTGCCCTACAATGAGCAGTTCTTC,CAIKGAGTLPYNEQFF
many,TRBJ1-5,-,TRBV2,TGTGCCAGCAGTGAAAGGGGCTATAGCAATCAGCCCCAGCATTTT,CASSERGYSNQPQHF
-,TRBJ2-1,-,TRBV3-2,TGTGCCAGTAGCCGCCGAGGACTAGCGGGTAGCTCCTACAATGAGCAGTTCTTC,CASSRRGLAGSSYNEQFF
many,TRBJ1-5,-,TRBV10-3,TGTGCCGTTGGAGGGGCCAGCAATCAGCCCCAGCATTTT,CAVGGASNQPQHF
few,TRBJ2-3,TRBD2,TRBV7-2,TGTGCCAGCAGCTACGCGGGGGGCCAAGTAGATACGCAGTATTTT,CASSYAGGQVDTQYF
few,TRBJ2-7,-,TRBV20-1,TGCAGTGCCGATCGAGACCGATACTACGAGCAGTACTTC,CSADRDRYYEQYF
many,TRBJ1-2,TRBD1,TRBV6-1,TGTGCCAGCTCCACGGACGAGACAGGGAAGTTTGGAGGCTACACCTTC,CASSTDETGKFGGYTF
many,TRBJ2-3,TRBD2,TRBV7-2,TGTGCCAGCAGCTTTAGCGGGGGGGACTCAGATACGCAGTATTTT,CASSFSGGDSDTQYF
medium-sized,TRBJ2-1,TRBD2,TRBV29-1,TGCAGCGTTTTAGCGGGGGGGCCCAACAATGAGCAGTTCTTC,CSVLAGGPNNEQFF
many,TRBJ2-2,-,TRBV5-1,TGCGCCAGCAGCCTAACCACCGGGGAGCTGTTTTTT,CASSLTTGELFF
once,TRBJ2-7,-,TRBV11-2,TGTGCCAGCAGCCAAGAAAGGGGCGAAACTTACGAGCAGTACTTC,CASSQERGETYEQYF
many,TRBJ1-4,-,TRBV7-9,TGTGCCAGCAGCTTTAGGACAGATGAAAAACTGTTTTTT,CASSFRTDEKLFF
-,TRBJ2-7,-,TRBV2,TGTGCCAGCAGTGATGGGGGTAGCTCCCACGAGCAGTACTTC,CASSDGGSSHEQYF
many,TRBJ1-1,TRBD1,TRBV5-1,TGCGCCAGCAGCCCGGGACAGGGGGCAATTCGGTCTACTGAAGCTTTCTTT,CASSPGQGAIRSTEAFF
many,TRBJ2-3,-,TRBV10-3,TGTGCCATCAGCTACGGGGCAGATACGCAGTATTTT,CAISYGADTQYF
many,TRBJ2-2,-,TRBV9,TGTGCCAGCAGCGTAGAAGGTGGGAGCACCGGGGAGCTGTTTTTT,CASSVEGGSTGELFF
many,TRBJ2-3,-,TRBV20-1,TGCAGTGCTACCGGGAGAGTCGCAGATACGCAGTATTTT,CSATGRVADTQYF
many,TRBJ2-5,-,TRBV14,TGTGCCAGCAGCCAAGTAGGGTCCTTAGCCATGGAGACCCAGTACTTC,CASSQVGSLAMETQYF
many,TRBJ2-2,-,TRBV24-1,TGTGCCACCAGCGCAAGGGGGCGGGGGAGCTACACCGGGGAGCTGTTTTTT,CATSARGRGSYTGELFF
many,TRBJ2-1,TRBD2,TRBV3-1,TGTGCCAGCAGCCAAGATGGGCGGGGGGCCTACAATGAGCAGTTCTTC,CASSQDGRGAYNEQFF